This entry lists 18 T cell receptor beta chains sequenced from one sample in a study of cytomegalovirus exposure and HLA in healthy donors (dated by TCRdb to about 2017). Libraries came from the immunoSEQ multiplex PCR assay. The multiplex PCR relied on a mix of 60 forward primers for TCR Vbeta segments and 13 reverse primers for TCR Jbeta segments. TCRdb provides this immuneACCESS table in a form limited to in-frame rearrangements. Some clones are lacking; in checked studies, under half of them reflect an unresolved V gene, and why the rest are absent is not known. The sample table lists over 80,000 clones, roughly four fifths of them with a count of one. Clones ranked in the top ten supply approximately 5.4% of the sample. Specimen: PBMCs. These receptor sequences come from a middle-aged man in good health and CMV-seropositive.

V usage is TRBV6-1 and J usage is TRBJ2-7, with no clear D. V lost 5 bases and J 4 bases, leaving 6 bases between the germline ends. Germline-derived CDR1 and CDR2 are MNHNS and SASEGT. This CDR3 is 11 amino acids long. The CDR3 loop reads CASSYKYEQYF. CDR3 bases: TGTGCCAGCAGTTACAAGTACGAGCAGTACTTC.

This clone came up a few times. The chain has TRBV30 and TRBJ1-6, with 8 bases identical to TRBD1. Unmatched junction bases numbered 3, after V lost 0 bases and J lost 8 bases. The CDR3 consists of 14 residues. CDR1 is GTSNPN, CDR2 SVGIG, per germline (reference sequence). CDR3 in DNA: TGTGCCTGGAGTGTAGGACAGGGATATTCACCCCTCCACTTT. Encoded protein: CAWSVGQGYSPLHF.

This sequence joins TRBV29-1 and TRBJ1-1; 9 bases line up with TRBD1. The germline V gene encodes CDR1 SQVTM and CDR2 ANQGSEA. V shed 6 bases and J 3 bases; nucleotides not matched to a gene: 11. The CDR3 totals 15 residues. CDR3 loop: CSVSPGQGWDTEAFF. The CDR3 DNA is TGCAGCGTGTCGCCGGGACAGGGTTGGGACACTGAAGCTTTCTTT.

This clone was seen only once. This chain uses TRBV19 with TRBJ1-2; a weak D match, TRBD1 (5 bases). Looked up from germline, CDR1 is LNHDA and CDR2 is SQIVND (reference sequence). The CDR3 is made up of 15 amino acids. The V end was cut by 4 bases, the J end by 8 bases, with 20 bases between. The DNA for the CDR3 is TGTGCCAGTAGTACAGACCTTGACAGTTTCGGGGGCTACACCTTC. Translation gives CASSTDLDSFGGYTF.

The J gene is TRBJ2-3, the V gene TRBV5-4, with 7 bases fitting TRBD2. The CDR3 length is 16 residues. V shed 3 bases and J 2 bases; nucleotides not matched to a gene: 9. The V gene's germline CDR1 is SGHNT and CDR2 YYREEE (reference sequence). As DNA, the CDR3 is TGTGCCAGCAGCTCGTGGACTAGGCGGTCCACAGATACGCAGTATTTT. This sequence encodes CASSSWTRRSTDTQYF.

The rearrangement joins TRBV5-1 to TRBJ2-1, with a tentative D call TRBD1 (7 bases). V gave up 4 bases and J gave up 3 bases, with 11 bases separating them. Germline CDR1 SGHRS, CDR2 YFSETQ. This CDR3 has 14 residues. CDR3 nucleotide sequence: TGCGCCAGCAGCGCGGGACAGAGCTACAATGAGCAGTTCTTC. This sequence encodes CASSAGQSYNEQFF.

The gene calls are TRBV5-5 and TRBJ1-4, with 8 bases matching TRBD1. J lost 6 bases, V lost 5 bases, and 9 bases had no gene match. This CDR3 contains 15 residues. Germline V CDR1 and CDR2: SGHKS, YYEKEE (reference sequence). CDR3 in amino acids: CASRVSGTGHEKLFF. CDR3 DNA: TGTGCCAGCAGGGTCTCCGGGACAGGTCATGAAAAACTGTTTTTT.

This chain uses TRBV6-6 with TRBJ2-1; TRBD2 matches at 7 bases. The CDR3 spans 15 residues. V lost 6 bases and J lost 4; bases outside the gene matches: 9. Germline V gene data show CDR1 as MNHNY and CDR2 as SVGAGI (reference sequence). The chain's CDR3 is CASSLQPGGYNEQFF. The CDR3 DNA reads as TGTGCCAGCAGCCTCCAACCGGGAGGATACAATGAGCAGTTCTTC.

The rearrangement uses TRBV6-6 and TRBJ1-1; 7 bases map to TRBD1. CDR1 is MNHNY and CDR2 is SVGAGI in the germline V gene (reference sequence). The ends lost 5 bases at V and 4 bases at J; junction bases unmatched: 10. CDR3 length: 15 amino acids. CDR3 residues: CASSIPTGMSTEAFF. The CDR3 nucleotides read TGTGCCAGCAGTATCCCGACAGGGATGAGCACTGAAGCTTTCTTT.

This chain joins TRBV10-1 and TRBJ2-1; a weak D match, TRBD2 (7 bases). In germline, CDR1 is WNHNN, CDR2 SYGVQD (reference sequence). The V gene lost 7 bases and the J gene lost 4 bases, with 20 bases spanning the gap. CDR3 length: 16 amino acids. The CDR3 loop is CASTAVAGAAYNEQFF. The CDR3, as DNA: TGCGCCAGCACCGCAGTGGCGGGGGCAGCTTACAATGAGCAGTTCTTC.

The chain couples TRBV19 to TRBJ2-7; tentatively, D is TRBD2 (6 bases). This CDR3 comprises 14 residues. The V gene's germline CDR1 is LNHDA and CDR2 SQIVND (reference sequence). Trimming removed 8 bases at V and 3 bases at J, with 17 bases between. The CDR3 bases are TGTGCCAGTCGAAGGAGGGACGGATTCTACGAGCAGTACTTC. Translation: CASRRRDGFYEQYF.

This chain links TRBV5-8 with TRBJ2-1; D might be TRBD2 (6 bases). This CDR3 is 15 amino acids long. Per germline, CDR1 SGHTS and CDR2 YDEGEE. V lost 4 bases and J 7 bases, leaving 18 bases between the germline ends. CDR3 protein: CASSPSGGAVNEQFF. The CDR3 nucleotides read TGTGCCAGCAGCCCCTCCGGGGGAGCGGTTAATGAGCAGTTCTTC.

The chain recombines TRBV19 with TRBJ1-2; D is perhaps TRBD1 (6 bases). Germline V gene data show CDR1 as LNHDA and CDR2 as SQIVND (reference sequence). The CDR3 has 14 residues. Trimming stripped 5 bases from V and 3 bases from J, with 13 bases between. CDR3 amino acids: CASSPQGSYYGYTF. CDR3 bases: TGTGCCAGTAGTCCACAGGGCTCGTACTATGGCTACACCTTC.

Here the CDR3 reads CASSEGREGELFF. DNA of the CDR3: TGTGCCAGCAGTGAGGGGAGGGAGGGGGAGCTGTTTTTT. This chain connects TRBV6-1 to TRBJ2-2; TRBD2 matches 7 bases. This CDR3 is 13 amino acids long. The germline V gene encodes CDR1 MNHNS and CDR2 SASEGT. V gave up 3 bases and J gave up 8 bases; unmatched junction bases: 3.

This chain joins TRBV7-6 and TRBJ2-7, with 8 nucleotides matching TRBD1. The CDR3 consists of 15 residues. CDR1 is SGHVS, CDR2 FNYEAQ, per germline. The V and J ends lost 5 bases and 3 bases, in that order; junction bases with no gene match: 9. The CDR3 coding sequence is TGTGCCAGCAGCCTCGGACAGGGTACTTACTACGAGCAGTACTTC. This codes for CASSLGQGTYYEQYF.

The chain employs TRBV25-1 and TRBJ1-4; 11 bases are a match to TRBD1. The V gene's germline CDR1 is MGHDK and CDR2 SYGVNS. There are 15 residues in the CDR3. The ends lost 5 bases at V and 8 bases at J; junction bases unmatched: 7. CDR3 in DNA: TGTGCCAGCAGTTACAGGACAGGGGGCTTGGAAAAACTGTTTTTT. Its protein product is CASSYRTGGLEKLFF.

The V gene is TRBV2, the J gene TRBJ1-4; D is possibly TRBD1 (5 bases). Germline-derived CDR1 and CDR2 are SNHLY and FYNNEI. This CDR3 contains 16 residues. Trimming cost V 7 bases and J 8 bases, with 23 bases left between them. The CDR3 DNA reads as TGTGCCAGCAAATTGAGCTTGATTCAGGGTAACGAAAAACTGTTTTTT. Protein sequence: CASKLSLIQGNEKLFF.

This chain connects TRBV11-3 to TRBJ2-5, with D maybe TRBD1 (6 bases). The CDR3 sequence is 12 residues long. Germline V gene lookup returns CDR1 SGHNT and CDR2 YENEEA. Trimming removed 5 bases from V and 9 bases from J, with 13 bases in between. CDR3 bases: TGTGCCAGCAGCACAGGGACCGGGGCCCAGTACTTC. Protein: CASSTGTGAQYF. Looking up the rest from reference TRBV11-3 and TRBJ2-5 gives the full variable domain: EAGVVQSPRYKIIEKKQPVAFWCNPISGHNTLYWYLQNLGQGPELLIRYENEEAVDDSQLPKDRFSAERLKGVDSTLKIQPAELGDSAVYLCASSTGTGAQYFGPGTRLLVL.